This T cell receptor (beta chain) was captured by sequencing in a study of blood T cells in healthy people across ages. General study points: Older age coincided with a roughly linear decline in TCR beta diversity per million T cells. Aged donors had fewer naive CD4+ cells and lower diversity than long-lived donors.

As for this clonotype: Its antigen remains unknown.

A sample-barcoded 5' primer and a J-beta primer mix were used in a second PCR of about 6 to 11 cycles. Every sample gave at least 2.5 million paired-end reads containing CDR3. TCRdb re-derived calls from the 5' RACE reads in MiXCR, one entry per CDR3 protein. The sample comprises 650,000 to 700,000 distinct CDR3 sequences, 40% to 65% of which are singletons, and 13% rests with the top ten. This CDR3 comprises 13 residues. Trimming cost V 3 bases and J 4 bases, with 4 bases left between them. Germline values: CDR1 LGHDT, CDR2 YNNKEL (reference sequence). Source material: blood. The chain carries TRBV3-1 and TRBJ2-6, with unresolved D. The TCR was taken from a woman of 80 years or more in good health. The CDR3 nucleotides are TGTGCCAGCAGCCAGGGGGGGGCCAACGTCCTGACTTTC. Encoded protein: CASSQGGANVLTF.